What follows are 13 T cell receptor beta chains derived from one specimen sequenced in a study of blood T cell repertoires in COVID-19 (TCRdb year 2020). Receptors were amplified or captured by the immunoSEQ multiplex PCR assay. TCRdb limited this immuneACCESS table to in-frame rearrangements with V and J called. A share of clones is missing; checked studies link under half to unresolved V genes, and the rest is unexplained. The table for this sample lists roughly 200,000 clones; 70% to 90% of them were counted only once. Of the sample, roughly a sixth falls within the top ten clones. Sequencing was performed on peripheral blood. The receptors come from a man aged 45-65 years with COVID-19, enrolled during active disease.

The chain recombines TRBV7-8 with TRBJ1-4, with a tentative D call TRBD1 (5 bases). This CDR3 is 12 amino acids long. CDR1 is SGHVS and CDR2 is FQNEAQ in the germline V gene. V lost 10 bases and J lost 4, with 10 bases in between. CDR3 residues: CATRQNNEKLFF. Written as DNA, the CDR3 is TGTGCCACCCGACAGAATAATGAAAAACTGTTTTTT.

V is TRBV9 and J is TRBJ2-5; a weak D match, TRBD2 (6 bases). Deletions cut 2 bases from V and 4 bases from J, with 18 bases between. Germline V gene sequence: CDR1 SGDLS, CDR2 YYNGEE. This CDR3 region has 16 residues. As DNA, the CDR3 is TGTGCCAGCAGCGTGAATGCCGGGGGAGTGCGAGAGACCCAGTACTTC. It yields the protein CASSVNAGGVRETQYF. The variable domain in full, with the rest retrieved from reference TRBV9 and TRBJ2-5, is DSGVTQTPKHLITATGQRVTLRCSPRSGDLSVYWYQQSLDQGLQFLIQYYNGEERAKGNILERFSAQQFPDLHSELNLSSLELGDSALYFCASSVNAGGVRETQYFGPGTRLLVL.

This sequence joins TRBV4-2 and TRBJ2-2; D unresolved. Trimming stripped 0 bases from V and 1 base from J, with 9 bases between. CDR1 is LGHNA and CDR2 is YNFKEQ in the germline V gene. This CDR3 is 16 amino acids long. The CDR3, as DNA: TGTGCCAGCAGCCAAGATTTGGCAGGGAACACCGGGGAGCTGTTTTTT. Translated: CASSQDLAGNTGELFF.

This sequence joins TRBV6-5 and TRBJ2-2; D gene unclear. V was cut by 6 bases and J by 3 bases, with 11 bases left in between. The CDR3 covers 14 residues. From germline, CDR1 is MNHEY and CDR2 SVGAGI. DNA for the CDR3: TGTGCCAGCAGGACAAATACTTACACCGGGGAGCTGTTTTTT. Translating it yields CASRTNTYTGELFF.

The CDR3 DNA follows: TGCGCCAGCGACAGACAGGGGGGTGAGCAGTTCTTC. It specifies CASDRQGGEQFF. This rearrangement joins TRBV5-1 to TRBJ2-1; 9 bases are a match to TRBD1. Unmatched junction bases numbered 5, after V lost 7 bases and J lost 9 bases. This CDR3 has 12 residues. Germline V gene data show CDR1 as SGHRS and CDR2 as YFSETQ.

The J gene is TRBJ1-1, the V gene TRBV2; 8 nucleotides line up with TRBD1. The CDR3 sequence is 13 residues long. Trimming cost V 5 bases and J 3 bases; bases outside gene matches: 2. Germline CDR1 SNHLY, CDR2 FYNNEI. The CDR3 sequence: CASSKQGDTEAFF. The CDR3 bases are TGTGCCAGCAGTAAACAGGGGGACACTGAAGCTTTCTTT.

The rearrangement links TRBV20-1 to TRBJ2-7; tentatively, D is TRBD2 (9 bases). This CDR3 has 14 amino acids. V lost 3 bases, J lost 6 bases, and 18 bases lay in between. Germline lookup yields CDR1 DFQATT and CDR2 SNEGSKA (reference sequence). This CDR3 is CSASRAGGQGEQYF. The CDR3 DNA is TGCAGTGCTAGTAGAGCGGGAGGACAGGGCGAGCAGTACTTC.

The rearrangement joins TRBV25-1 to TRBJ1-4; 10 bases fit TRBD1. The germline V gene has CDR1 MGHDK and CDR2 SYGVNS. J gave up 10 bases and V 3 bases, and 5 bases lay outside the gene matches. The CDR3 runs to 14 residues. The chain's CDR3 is CASSDRQGAGKLFF. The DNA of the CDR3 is TGTGCCAGCAGTGACCGACAGGGGGCGGGAAAACTGTTTTTT.

The CDR3 coding sequence is TGTGCCACCAGCAAAGGGGCAGGGCGCTCCTACGAGCAGTACTTC. Translation gives CATSKGAGRSYEQYF. V usage is TRBV15 and J usage is TRBJ2-7, with D tentatively TRBD1 (5 bases). V was clipped by 4 bases and J by 0 bases, with 13 bases between them. CDR1 and CDR2 (germline): LNHNV, YYDKDF (reference sequence). The CDR3 loop spans 15 amino acids.

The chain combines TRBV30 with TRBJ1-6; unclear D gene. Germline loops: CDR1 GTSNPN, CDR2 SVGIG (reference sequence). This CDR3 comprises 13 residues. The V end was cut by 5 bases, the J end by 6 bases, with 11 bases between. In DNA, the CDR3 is TGTGCCTGGTGCGGTGGGTTTAATTCACCCCTCCACTTT. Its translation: CAWCGGFNSPLHF.

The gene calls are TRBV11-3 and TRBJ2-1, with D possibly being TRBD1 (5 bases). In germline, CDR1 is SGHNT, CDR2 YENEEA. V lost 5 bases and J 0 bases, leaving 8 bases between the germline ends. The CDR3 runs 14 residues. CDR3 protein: CASSQGSSYNEQFF. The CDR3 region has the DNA TGTGCCAGCAGCCAGGGTAGCTCCTACAATGAGCAGTTCTTC. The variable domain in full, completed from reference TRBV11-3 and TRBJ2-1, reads EAGVVQSPRYKIIEKKQPVAFWCNPISGHNTLYWYLQNLGQGPELLIRYENEEAVDDSQLPKDRFSAERLKGVDSTLKIQPAELGDSAVYLCASSQGSSYNEQFFGPGTRLTVL.

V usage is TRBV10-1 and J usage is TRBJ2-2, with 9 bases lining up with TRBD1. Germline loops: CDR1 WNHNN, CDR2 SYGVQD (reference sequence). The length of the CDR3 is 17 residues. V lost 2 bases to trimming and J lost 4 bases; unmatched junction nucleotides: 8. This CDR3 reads CASSERRDRGGTGELFF. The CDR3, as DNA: TGCGCCAGCAGTGAGCGCCGAGACAGGGGGGGCACCGGGGAGCTGTTTTTT.

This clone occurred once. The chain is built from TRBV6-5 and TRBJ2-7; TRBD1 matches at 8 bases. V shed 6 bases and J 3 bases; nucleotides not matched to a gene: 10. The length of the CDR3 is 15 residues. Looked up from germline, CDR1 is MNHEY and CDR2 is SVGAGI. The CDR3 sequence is CASSQNPQGDYEQYF. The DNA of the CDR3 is TGTGCCAGCAGCCAGAACCCACAGGGGGACTACGAGCAGTACTTC.